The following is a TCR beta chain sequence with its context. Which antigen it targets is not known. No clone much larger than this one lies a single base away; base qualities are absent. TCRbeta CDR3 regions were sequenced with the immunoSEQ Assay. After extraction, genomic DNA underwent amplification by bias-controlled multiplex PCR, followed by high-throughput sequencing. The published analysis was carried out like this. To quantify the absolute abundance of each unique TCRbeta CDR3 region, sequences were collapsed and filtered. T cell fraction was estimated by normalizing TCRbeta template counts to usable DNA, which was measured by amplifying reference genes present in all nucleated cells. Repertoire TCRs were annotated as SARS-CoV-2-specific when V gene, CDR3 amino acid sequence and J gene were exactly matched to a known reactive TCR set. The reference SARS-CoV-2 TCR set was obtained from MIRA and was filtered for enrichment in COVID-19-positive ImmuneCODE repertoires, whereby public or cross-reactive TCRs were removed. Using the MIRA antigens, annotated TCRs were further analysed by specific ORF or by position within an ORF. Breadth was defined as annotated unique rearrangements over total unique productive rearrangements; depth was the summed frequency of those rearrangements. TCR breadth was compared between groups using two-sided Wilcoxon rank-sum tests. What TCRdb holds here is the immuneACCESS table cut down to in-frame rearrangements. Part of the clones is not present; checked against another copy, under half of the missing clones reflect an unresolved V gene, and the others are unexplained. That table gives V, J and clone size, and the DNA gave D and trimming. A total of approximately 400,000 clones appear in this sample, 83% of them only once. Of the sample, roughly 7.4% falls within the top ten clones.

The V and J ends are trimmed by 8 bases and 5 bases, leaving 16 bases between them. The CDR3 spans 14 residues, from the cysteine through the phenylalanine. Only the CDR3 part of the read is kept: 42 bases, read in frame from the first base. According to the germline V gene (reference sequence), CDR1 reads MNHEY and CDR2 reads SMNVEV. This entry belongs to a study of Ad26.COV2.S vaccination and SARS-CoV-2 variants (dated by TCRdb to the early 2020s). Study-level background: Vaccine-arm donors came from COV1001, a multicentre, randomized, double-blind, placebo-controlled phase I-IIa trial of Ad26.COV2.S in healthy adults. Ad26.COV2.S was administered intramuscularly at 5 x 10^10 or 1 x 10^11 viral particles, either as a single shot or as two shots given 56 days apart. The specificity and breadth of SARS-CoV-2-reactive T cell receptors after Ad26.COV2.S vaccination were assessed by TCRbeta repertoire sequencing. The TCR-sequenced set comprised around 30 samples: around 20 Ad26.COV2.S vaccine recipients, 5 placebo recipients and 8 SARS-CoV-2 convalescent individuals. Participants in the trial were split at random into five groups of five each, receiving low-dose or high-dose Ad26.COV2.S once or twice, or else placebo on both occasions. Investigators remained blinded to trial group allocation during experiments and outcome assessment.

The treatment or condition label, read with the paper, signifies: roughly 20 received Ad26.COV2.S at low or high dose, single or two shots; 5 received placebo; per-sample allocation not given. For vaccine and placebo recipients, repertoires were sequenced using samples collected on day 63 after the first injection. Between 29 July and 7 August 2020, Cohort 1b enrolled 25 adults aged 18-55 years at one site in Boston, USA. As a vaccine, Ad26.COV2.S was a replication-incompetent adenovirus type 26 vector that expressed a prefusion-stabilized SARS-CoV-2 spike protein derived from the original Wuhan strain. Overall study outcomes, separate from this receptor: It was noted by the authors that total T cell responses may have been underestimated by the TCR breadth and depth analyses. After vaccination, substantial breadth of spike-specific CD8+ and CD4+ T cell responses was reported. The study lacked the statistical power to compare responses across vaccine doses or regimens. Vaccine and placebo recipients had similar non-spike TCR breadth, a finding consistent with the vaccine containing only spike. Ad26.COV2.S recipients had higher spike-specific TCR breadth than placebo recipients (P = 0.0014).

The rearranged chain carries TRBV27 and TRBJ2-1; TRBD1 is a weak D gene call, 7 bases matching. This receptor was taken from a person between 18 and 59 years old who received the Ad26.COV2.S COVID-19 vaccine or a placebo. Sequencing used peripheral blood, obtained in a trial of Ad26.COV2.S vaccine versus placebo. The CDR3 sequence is CASGEAGGNNEQFF. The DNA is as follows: TGTGCCAGCGGGGAGGCAGGGGGGAACAATGAGCAGTTCTTC.